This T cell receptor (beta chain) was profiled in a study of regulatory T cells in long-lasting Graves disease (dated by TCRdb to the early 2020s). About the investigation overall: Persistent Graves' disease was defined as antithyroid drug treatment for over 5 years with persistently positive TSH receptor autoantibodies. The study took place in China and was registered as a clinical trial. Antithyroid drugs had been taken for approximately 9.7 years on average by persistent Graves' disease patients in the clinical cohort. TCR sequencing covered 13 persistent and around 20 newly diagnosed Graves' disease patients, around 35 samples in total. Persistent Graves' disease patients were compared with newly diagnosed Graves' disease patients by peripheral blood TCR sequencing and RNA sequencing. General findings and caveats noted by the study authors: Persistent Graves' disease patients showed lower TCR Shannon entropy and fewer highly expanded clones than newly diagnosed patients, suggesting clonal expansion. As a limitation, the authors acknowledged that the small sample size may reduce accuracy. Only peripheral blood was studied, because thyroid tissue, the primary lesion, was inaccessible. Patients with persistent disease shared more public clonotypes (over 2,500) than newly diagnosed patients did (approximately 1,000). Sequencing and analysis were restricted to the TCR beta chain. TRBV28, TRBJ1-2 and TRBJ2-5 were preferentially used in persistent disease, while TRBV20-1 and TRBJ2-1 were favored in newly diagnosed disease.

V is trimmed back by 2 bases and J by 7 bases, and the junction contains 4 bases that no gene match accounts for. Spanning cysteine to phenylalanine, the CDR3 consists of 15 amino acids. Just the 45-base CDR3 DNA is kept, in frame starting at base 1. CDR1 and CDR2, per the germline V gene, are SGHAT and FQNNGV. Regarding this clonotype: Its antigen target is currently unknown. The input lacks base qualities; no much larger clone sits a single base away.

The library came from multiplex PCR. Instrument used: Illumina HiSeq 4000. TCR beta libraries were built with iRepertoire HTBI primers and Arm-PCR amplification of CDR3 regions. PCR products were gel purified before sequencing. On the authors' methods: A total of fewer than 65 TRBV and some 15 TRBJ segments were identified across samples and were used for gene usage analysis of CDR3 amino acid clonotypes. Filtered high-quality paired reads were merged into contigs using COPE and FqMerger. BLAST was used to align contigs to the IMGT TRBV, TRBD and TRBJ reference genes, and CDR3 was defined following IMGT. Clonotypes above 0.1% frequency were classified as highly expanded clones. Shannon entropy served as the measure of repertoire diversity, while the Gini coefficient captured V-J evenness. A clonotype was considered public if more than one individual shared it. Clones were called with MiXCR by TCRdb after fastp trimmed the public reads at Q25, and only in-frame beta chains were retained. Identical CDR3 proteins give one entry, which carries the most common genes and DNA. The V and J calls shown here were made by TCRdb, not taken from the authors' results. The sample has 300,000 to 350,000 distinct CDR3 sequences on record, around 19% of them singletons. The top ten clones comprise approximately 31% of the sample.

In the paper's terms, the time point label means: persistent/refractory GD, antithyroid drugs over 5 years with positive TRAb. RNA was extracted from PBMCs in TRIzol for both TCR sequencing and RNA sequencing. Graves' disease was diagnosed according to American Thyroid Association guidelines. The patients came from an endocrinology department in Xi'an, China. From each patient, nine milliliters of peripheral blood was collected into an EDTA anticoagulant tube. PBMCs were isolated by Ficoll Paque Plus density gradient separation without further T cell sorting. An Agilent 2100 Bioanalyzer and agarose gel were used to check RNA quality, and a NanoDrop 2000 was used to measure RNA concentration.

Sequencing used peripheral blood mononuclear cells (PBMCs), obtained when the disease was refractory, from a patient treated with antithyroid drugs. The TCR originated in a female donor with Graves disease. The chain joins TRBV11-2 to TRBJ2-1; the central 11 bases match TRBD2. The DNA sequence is TGTGCCAGCAGCTTAAGGGGACTAGCGGATAATGAGCAGTTCTTC. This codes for CASSLRGLADNEQFF.